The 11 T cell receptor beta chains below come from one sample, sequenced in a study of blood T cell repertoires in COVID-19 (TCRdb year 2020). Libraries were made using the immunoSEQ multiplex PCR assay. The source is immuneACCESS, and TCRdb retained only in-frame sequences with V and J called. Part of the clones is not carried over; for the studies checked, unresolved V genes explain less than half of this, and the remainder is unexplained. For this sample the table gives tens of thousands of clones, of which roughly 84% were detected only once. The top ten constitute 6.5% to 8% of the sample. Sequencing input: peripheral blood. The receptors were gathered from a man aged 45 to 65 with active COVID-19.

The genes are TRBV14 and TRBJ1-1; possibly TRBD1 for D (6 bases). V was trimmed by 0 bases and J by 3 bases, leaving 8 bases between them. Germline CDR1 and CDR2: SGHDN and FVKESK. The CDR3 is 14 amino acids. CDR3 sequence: CASSQEGGYTEAFF. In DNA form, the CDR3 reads TGTGCCAGCAGCCAAGAAGGGGGATACACTGAAGCTTTCTTT.

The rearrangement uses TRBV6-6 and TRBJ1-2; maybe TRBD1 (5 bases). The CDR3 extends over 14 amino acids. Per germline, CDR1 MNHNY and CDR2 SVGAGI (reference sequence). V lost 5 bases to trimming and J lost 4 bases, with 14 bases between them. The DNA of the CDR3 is TGTGCCAGCAGTCCAGACGACAGTCTCTATGGCTACACCTTC. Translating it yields CASSPDDSLYGYTF.

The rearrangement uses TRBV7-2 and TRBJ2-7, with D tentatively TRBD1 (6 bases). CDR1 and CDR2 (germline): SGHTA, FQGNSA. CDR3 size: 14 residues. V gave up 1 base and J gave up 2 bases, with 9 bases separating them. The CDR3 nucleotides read TGTGCCAGCAGCTTAGGCTGGACAGCCTACGAGCAGTACTTC. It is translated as CASSLGWTAYEQYF.

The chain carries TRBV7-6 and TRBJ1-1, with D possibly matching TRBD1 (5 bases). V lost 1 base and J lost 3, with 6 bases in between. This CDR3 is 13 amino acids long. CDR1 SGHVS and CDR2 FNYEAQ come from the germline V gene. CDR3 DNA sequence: TGTGCCAGCAGCTTAGGACAGCACACTGAAGCTTTCTTT. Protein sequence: CASSLGQHTEAFF.

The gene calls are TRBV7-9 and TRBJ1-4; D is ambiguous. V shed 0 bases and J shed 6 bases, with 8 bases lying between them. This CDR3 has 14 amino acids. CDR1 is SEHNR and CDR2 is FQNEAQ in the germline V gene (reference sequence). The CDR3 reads CASSLAGGDEKLFF. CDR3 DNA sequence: TGTGCCAGCAGCTTAGCTGGCGGGGATGAAAAACTGTTTTTT.

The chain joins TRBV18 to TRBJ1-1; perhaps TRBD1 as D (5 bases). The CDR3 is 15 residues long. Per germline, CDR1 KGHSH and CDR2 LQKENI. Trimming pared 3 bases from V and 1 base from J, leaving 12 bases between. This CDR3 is CASSPDRSTNTEAFF. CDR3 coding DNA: TGTGCCAGCTCACCCGACAGATCCACGAACACTGAAGCTTTCTTT.

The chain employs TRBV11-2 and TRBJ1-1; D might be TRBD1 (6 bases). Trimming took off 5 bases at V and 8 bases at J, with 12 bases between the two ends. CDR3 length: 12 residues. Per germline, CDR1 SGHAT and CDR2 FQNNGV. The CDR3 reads CASSLETGEAFF. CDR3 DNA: TGTGCCAGCAGCCTGGAGACAGGAGAAGCTTTCTTT.

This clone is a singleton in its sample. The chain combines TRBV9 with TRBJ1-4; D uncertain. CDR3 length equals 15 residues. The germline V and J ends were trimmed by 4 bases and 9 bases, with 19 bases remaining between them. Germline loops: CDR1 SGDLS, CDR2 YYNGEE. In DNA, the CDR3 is TGTGCCAGCAGCCCTCTTGGGCACCCTTCCCAAAAACTGTTTTTT. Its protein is CASSPLGHPSQKLFF.

The CDR3 region is CASSYSLGDNQPQHF. CDR3 DNA: TGTGCCAGCAGTTACTCTCTAGGGGATAATCAGCCCCAGCATTTT. The rearrangement uses TRBV6-5 and TRBJ1-5; maybe TRBD1 (5 bases). Per germline, CDR1 MNHEY and CDR2 SVGAGI. The V and J ends lost 0 bases and 4 bases respectively, with 10 bases between them. This CDR3 has 15 residues.

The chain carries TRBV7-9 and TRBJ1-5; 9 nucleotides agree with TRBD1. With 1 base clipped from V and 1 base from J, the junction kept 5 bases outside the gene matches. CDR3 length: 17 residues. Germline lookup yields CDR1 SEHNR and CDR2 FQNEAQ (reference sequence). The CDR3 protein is CASSLGSGTGSNQPQHF. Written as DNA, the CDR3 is TGTGCCAGCAGCTTAGGTTCCGGGACAGGGAGCAATCAGCCCCAGCATTTT. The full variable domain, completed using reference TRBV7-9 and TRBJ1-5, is DTGVSQNPRHKITKRGQNVTFRCDPISEHNRLYWYRQTLGQGPEFLTYFQNEAQLEKSRLLSDRFSAERPKGSFSTLEIQRTEQGDSAMYLCASSLGSGTGSNQPQHFGDGTRLSIL.

The DNA for the CDR3 is TGTGCCAGCAGTTTTCCTAGGGGGCAGGGCTCCTATAATTCACCCCTCCACTTT. Protein sequence: CASSFPRGQGSYNSPLHF. The chain recombines TRBV28 with TRBJ1-6; 7 bases are shared with TRBD1. The J segment lost 0 bases and the V segment lost 3 bases, leaving 8 bases of the junction unmatched. Germline CDR1 MDHEN, CDR2 SYDVKM. This CDR3 spans 18 amino acids.